The entry that follows covers one T cell receptor (beta chain) sequence. No antigen is known for it. No quality values exist for individual bases; no much larger clone is one base distant. Including the terminal cysteine and phenylalanine, the CDR3 comprises 12 residues. The DNA shown is the 36-base CDR3, in frame from base 1. The CDR1 and CDR2 encoded by the germline V gene (reference sequence) are DFQATT and SNEGSKA. V loses 5 bases at its end and J loses 9 bases; junction bases beyond the gene matches: 8. High-throughput TCR beta sequencing profiled peripheral blood CD8+ and CD4+ T cells from healthy donors, Susac syndrome patients and multiple sclerosis patients. Multiple sclerosis controls were treatment-naive patients with stable or active relapsing-remitting disease fulfilling revised McDonald criteria. Bulk CD8+ and CD4+ T cells were purified by magnetic negative isolation, while CD8+ TEMRA cells were enriched using FACS. Blood was drawn into EDTA tubes, processed within 24 hours, and PBMCs were isolated by density gradient centrifugation. PBMCs intended for TCR sequencing were cryopreserved in liquid nitrogen and thawed later in a water bath at 37 degrees C. The sorted or isolated CD4+, CD8+ and CD8+ TEMRA cells reached a purity of at least 90%.

The source of the sample is a study of CD8 T cells in Susac syndrome (dated by TCRdb to the late 2010s). With regard to the full study: Whether CD8+ T cell activation and differentiation in Susac syndrome was antigen driven was tested using repertoire sequencing. The full study reports these points: The TCR sequencing and HLA analysis was acknowledged to have included a relatively small number of individuals.

RNA was extracted with the RNeasy kit and roughly 0.45 to 1 ug was reverse transcribed using random hexamers. The immunoSEQ multiplex PCR assay, covering 54 Vbeta and 13 Jbeta segments, was used to amplify TCR beta CDR3 regions. To correct PCR amplification bias, a synthetic template baseline was used for both primer optimization and computational correction. The authors processed their data as follows. Reads were assigned to V, D and J genes according to IMGT and analyzed in immunoSEQ Analyzer, with only productive sequences retained. To calculate clonality, Shannon entropy was normalized by log2 of the number of productive unique sequences and then subtracted from one. For each patient and control, public and private clones were evaluated among the 100 most prevalent clones. Clones were defined as Susac-specific when absent from the healthy and MS cohorts, from roughly 1,000 published viral clones and from other ImmuneACCESS disease sequences. Through fastp at Q25 and MiXCR, TCRdb rebuilt clones from the public reads, retaining in-frame beta chains. Merged by CDR3 protein, the rows form single entries marked with the most common genes and DNA. The V and J calls shown here were made by TCRdb, not taken from the authors' results. Within this sample are 190,000 or so distinct CDR3 sequences, with about 95% of them counted one time only. The ten largest account for about 0.087% of the sample.

Recombination joined TRBV20-1 with TRBJ2-7; a stretch of 9 junction bases matches TRBD1. This TCR derives from a human donor with multiple sclerosis. The sequenced sample was CD4+ T cells from PBMCs. The CDR3 region reads CSAGQPDRGQYF. At the DNA level, the sequence is TGCAGTGCTGGCCAACCGGACAGGGGGCAGTACTTC.